The source of this TCR beta chain is a study of shared clonotypes between healthy human individuals. Study-level points and caveats: Rarefaction exposed incomplete sorted-subset sequencing despite large depth.

As concerns this clone: Its antigen is not identified.

CDR3 length: 13 residues. The V end lost 5 bases, the J end lost 0 bases, and 6 bases lay between the germline ends. The assay ran at deep level. TCRdb's table, derived via immunoSEQ multiplex PCR, lists solely in-frame clones and lacks some. Of about 640,000 clones in the sample, approximately 75% are singletons; the top ten hold approximately 1.8%. The clonotype was recovered from a woman aged 25-40 years in good health. What was sequenced was memory CD4+ T cells sorted from blood. Subset described: CD45RA-negative fraction. The chain is built from TRBV5-7 and TRBJ1-3; D not resolved. Being an ORF, TRBV5-7 has a function that is uncertain. The CDR3 region has the DNA TGTGCCAGCAGGAGGCGCTCTGGAAACACCATATATTTT. Protein: CASRRRSGNTIYF.